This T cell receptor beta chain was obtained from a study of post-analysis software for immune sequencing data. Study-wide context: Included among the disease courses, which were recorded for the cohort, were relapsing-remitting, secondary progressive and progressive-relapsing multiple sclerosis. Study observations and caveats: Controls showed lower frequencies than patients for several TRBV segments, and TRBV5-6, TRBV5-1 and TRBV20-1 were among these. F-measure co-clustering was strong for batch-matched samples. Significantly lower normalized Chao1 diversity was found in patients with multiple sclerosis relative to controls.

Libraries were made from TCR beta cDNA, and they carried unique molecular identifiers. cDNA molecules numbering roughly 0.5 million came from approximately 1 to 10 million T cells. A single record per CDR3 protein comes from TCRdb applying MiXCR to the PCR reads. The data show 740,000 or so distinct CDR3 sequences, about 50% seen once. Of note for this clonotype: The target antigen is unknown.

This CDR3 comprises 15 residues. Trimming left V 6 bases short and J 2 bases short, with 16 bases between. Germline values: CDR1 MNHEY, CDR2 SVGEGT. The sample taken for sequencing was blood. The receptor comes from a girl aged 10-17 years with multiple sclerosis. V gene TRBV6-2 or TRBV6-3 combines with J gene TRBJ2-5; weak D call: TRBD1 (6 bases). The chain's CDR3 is CASRHRTGTQETQYF. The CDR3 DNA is TGTGCCAGCAGACACCGTACCGGGACACAAGAGACCCAGTACTTC.